The present T cell receptor (beta chain) was sequenced within a study of tumor-infiltrating lymphocytes in oesophageal squamous cell carcinoma. V lost 5 bases and J lost 6, with 19 bases in between. The CDR3 is 16 amino acids. Per germline, CDR1 SGHTA and CDR2 FQGTGA. MiXCR, run by TCRdb on the PCR reads, gives a single entry per CDR3 protein. The table has about 13,000 distinct CDR3 sequences, around 56% seen once; the top ten hold about 12%. The TCR originated in a female donor with esophageal squamous cell carcinoma. Specimen: blood. This chain links TRBV7-3 with TRBJ2-2; D is perhaps TRBD1 (6 bases). The CDR3 DNA reads as TGTGCCAGCAGCCAAGACAGGCTAACCGTTTCCGGGGAGCTGTTTTTT. This codes for CASSQDRLTVSGELFF.